One sample yielded the 11 T cell receptor beta chains listed below, sequenced in a study of blood T cell repertoires in COVID-19. The assay was immunoSEQ multiplex PCR, and TCRdb's table has in-frame clones only and misses some. The table has roughly 150,000 clones, under 90% seen once. The sequenced sample consisted of peripheral blood. All receptors derive from a woman aged 80 or older with acute or convalescent COVID-19.

The chain uses TRBV5-4 and TRBJ1-6, with 8 bases matching TRBD1. With 3 bases clipped from V and 9 bases from J, the junction kept 5 bases outside the gene matches. Germline CDR1 reads SGHNT; CDR2 reads YYREEE (reference sequence). There are 14 residues in the CDR3. The CDR3 region is CASSSGQGTSPLHF. Here the CDR3 DNA reads TGTGCCAGCAGCTCCGGACAGGGCACTTCACCCCTCCACTTT.

The chain recombines TRBV5-4 with TRBJ2-5; D may be TRBD1 (6 bases). The CDR3 is made up of 13 amino acids. Looked up from germline, CDR1 is SGHNT and CDR2 is YYREEE (reference sequence). The V end was cut by 4 bases, the J end by 2 bases, with 9 bases between. CDR3 in amino acids: CASSTTGQETQYF. The DNA for the CDR3 is TGTGCCAGCAGCACCACAGGGCAAGAGACCCAGTACTTC.

In its sample, this clone was seen once. The V gene is TRBV28, the J gene TRBJ1-6, with 9 bases identical to TRBD1. This CDR3 contains 14 residues. The germline V gene encodes CDR1 MDHEN and CDR2 SYDVKM. The trim removed 7 bases at V and 7 bases at J, leaving 5 bases unmatched. The CDR3 is CASKKQGANSPLHF. Here the CDR3 DNA reads TGTGCCAGCAAGAAACAGGGGGCAAATTCACCCCTCCACTTT.

V and J are TRBV20-1 and TRBJ1-2; maybe TRBD1 (5 bases). The V and J ends lost 3 bases and 8 bases respectively, with 13 bases between them. The germline gives CDR1 DFQATT, CDR2 SNEGSKA (reference sequence). The CDR3 contains 12 residues. The CDR3 nucleotides read TGCAGTGCTAGTTTGCCAGGGATCGGCTACACCTTC. It is translated as CSASLPGIGYTF.

This sequence joins TRBV19 and TRBJ2-1, with 8 positions matching TRBD1. This CDR3 is 17 amino acids long. The V segment lost 5 bases and the J segment 0 bases; nucleotides outside the gene matches: 9. Germline V gene data show CDR1 as LNHDA and CDR2 as SQIVND (reference sequence). CDR3: CASSPGTGSRSYNEQFF. In DNA form, the CDR3 reads TGTGCCAGTAGTCCCGGGACAGGTAGTCGCTCCTACAATGAGCAGTTCTTC.

The chain uses TRBV7-6 and TRBJ2-7, with D unclear. V was trimmed by 2 bases and J by 4 bases, leaving 9 bases between them. Germline CDR1 and CDR2: SGHVS and FNYEAQ. The CDR3 loop spans 13 amino acids. The CDR3 nucleotides are TGTGCCAGCAGCTTAAATTCCCTTTACGAGCAGTACTTC. Translating it yields CASSLNSLYEQYF.

The chain has TRBV3-1 (or the pseudogene TRBV3-2) and TRBJ2-3; TRBD2 matches 8 bases. V was clipped by 4 bases and J by 1 base; unmatched bases: 10. CDR1 is LGHDT, CDR2 YNNKEL, per germline (reference sequence). The CDR3 consists of 17 residues. The CDR3 loop is CASSLIGGAGGTDTQYF. In nucleotides, the CDR3 is TGTGCCAGCAGCCTAATCGGGGGGGCTGGGGGCACAGATACGCAGTATTTT.

The chain joins TRBV6-1 to TRBJ1-5; no reliable D call. Per the germline V gene, CDR1 is MNHNS and CDR2 is SASEGT. The CDR3 extends over 15 amino acids. Trimming took off 1 base at V and 5 bases at J, with 12 bases between the two ends. CDR3 residues: CASSEGVHDYQPQHF. DNA of the CDR3: TGTGCCAGCAGTGAAGGAGTTCACGATTATCAGCCCCAGCATTTT.

V is TRBV6-2 or TRBV6-3 and J is TRBJ1-6, with D uncertain. The CDR3 is made up of 11 amino acids. Trimming removed 6 bases at V and 10 bases at J, with 7 bases between. CDR1 and CDR2 from the germline V gene are MNHEY and SVGEGT. CDR3 sequence: CASSGSSPLHF. The CDR3 DNA reads TGTGCCAGCAGCGGTAGCTCACCCCTCCACTTT.

V and J are TRBV11-1 and TRBJ1-5; no clear D gene. The CDR3 runs 13 residues. V gave up 5 bases and J gave up 5 bases, with 10 bases separating them. CDR1 is SGHAT, CDR2 FQDESV, per germline (reference sequence). CDR3 region: CASSTGIDQPQHF. The CDR3 DNA sequence: TGTGCCAGCAGCACCGGGATCGATCAGCCCCAGCATTTT.

The chain carries TRBV7-2 and TRBJ2-5, with 11 bases matching TRBD2. Trimming took 6 bases from V and 4 from J; bases not matched to a gene: 1. CDR3 length equals 13 residues. The germline V gene has CDR1 SGHTA and CDR2 FQGNSA. The CDR3 loop is CASRGTSGETQYF. In nucleotides, the CDR3 is TGTGCCAGCAGGGGGACTAGCGGAGAGACCCAGTACTTC.